This is a list of T cell receptor beta chains from one sample in a study of shared T cell receptors in the human thymus. Sequenced by immunoSEQ multiplex PCR; TCRdb stores in-frame clones only, minus some. The data contain more than 550,000 clones, approximately 89% of them seen just once; the ten biggest clones take up roughly 0.0089%. These data were likewise used in another study, on human thymus T cells.

What was sequenced was thymocytes. Every receptor here comes from a boy under two years old with a congenital heart defect. Both conserved end residues are part of each CDR3. A D gene is named only where the DNA matches it firmly. Only some rows state a clone size, as once, few, many or a class for expanded clones.

V gene	J gene	clone size	D gene	CDR3 DNA	CDR3 protein
TRBV5-1	TRBJ2-6	NA	NA	TGCGCCAGCAGCTTAACACACTCACGGGAGGCCAACGTCCTGACTTTC	CASSLTHSREANVLTF
TRBV9	TRBJ2-3	few	NA	TGTGCCACCACCCCCGGGAAGGGAGAAGATACGCAGTATTTT	CATTPGKGEDTQYF
TRBV11-3	TRBJ2-2	NA	NA	TGTGCCAGCAGCTTACAATACAGGGATGCTAGCGGGGAGCTGTTTTTT	CASSLQYRDASGELFF
TRBV15	TRBJ1-1	NA	NA	TGTGCCACCAGCAGACCCGGACGGGGGACTGAAGCTTTCTTT	CATSRPGRGTEAFF
TRBV5-5	TRBJ2-7	NA	TRBD1	TGTGCCAGCAGCTCTGGGACAGGGAGCTACGAGCAGTACTTC	CASSSGTGSYEQYF
TRBV20-1	TRBJ2-5	once	NA	TGCAGTGCTAGCGGGATTCATCTTAAGTACTTC	CSASGIHLKYF
TRBV11-3	TRBJ2-1	NA	TRBD2	TGTGCCAGCAGCTGGGGGCTAGCGGGGGGCTACAATGAGCAGTTCTTC	CASSWGLAGGYNEQFF
TRBV30	TRBJ1-1	NA	NA	TGTGCCTGGAGTGTAAAGAGACAGGAGAACACTGAAGCTTTCTTT	CAWSVKRQENTEAFF
TRBV11-2	TRBJ1-6	NA	NA	TGTGCCAGCAGCTTAGATCGGGGAGTAGGGGGATCCTATAATTCACCCCTCCACTTT	CASSLDRGVGGSYNSPLHF
TRBV9	TRBJ1-1	NA	NA	TGTGCCAGCAGCGGGGGGTCAGGGGATTCGAACACTGAAGCTTTCTTT	CASSGGSGDSNTEAFF
TRBV30	TRBJ2-5	NA	NA	TGTGCCTGGAAGAGTAGCCAAGAGACCCAGTACTTC	CAWKSSQETQYF
TRBV14	TRBJ1-4	NA	TRBD1	TGTGCCAGCAGCCAAATGACAGGGGGCGGAGAAAAACTGTTTTTT	CASSQMTGGGEKLFF
TRBV5-8	TRBJ1-5	few	TRBD1	TGTGCCAGCAGCAGCGGGACAGGGTACCAGCCCCAGCATTTT	CASSSGTGYQPQHF